These 12 T cell receptor beta chains came from one sample sequenced in a study of blood T cell repertoires in COVID-19. Method: immunoSEQ multiplex PCR; TCRdb's copy keeps in-frame clones and lacks some. Of roughly 120,000 clones listed, 60% to 80% are singletons. What was sequenced was peripheral blood. The receptors come from a woman of 80 years or more with active or convalescent COVID-19.

V and J are TRBV7-2 and TRBJ1-4, with TRBD1 matching over 8 bases. V shed 5 bases and J 6 bases; nucleotides not matched to a gene: 14. The CDR3 has 17 amino acids. Germline lookup yields CDR1 SGHTA and CDR2 FQGNSA. The CDR3 protein is CASSTQAQGAGYEKLFF. The DNA of the CDR3 is TGTGCCAGCAGCACCCAAGCCCAGGGGGCGGGGTATGAAAAACTGTTTTTT.

This clone was counted only a few times. The chain carries TRBV18 and TRBJ2-2; 7 bases are shared with TRBD1. The CDR3 has 19 residues. In germline, CDR1 is KGHSH, CDR2 LQKENI. The V segment lost 1 base and the J segment 3 bases; nucleotides outside the gene matches: 14. The CDR3 DNA sequence: TGTGCCAGCTCACCACGGGTTGTGATGCAGGGGGTCGACACCGGGGAGCTGTTTTTT. It encodes CASSPRVVMQGVDTGELFF.

The CDR3 DNA reads TGTGCCAGCAGCCGAGAGAGGGGGCTCGAGCAGTACTTC. As protein: CASSRERGLEQYF. V and J are TRBV11-2 and TRBJ2-7, with TRBD1 matching over 7 bases. Germline-derived CDR1 and CDR2 are SGHAT and FQNNGV. This CDR3 is built from 13 residues. The V and J ends lost 5 bases and 6 bases, in that order; junction bases with no gene match: 7. The variable domain in full, completed from reference TRBV11-2 and TRBJ2-7, reads EAGVAQSPRYKIIEKRQSVAFWCNPISGHATLYWYQQILGQGPKLLIQFQNNGVVDDSQLPKDRFSAERLKGVDSTLKIQPAKLEDSAVYLCASSRERGLEQYFGPGTRLTVT.

This clone showed up many times. The chain is built from TRBV6-2 or TRBV6-3 and TRBJ1-6; no firm D call. The germline CDR1 and CDR2 sequences are MNHEY and SVGEGT. This CDR3 spans 13 amino acids. Trimming took off 4 bases at V and 12 bases at J, with 13 bases between the two ends. This chain's CDR3 is CASSLFPSGPLHF. The CDR3 DNA follows: TGTGCCAGCAGTTTGTTCCCCTCCGGACCCCTCCACTTT.

The chain carries TRBV29-1 and TRBJ2-1, with TRBD1 as a possible D gene (5 bases). CDR1 SQVTM and CDR2 ANQGSEA come from the germline V gene. Trimming shortened V by 4 bases and J by 10 bases, and 17 bases separated the two germline ends. The CDR3 runs to 13 residues. The CDR3 spells CSVVTDVHGEQFF. The CDR3 nucleotides are TGCAGCGTTGTGACAGATGTTCACGGGGAGCAGTTCTTC.

J is TRBJ2-3 and V is TRBV7-2, with D perhaps TRBD2 (5 bases). The CDR3 sequence is 15 residues long. Germline CDR1 is SGHTA and CDR2 is FQGNSA. The V end lost 2 bases, the J end lost 6 bases, and 15 bases lay between the germline ends. CDR3 protein: CASSLPALGDDTQYF. The CDR3 DNA reads as TGTGCCAGCAGCTTACCCGCCCTCGGGGATGATACGCAGTATTTT. The full variable domain, with the rest looked up from reference TRBV7-2 and TRBJ2-3, is GAGVSQSPSNKVTEKGKDVELRCDPISGHTALYWYRQSLGQGLEFLIYFQGNSAPDKSGLPSDRFSAERTGGSVSTLTIQRTQQEDSAVYLCASSLPALGDDTQYFGPGTRLTVL.

The V and J genes are TRBV27 and TRBJ2-1; the match to TRBD2 covers 9 bases. Unmatched junction bases numbered 7, after V lost 3 bases and J lost 4 bases. The CDR3 length is 16 residues. The germline gives CDR1 MNHEY, CDR2 SMNVEV (reference sequence). CDR3 sequence: CASSLAGGPIYNEQFF. The CDR3 DNA sequence: TGTGCCAGCAGTTTGGCGGGAGGGCCGATTTACAATGAGCAGTTCTTC.

This rearrangement joins TRBV6-2 or TRBV6-3 to TRBJ2-3; TRBD1 might be the D (5 bases). The V end was cut by 5 bases, the J end by 10 bases, with 13 bases between. This CDR3 has 12 residues. Germline CDR1 MNHEY, CDR2 SVGEGT. The CDR3 spells CASSKGFLAQYF. DNA for the CDR3: TGTGCCAGCAGTAAGGGGTTTCTAGCGCAGTATTTT.

CDR3 sequence reads: CSTGRWNTEAFF. The CDR3, as DNA: TGCAGCACAGGACGGTGGAACACTGAAGCTTTCTTT. The chain links TRBV29-1 to TRBJ1-1; maybe TRBD1 (5 bases). V gave up 8 bases and J gave up 1 base, with 11 bases separating them. There are 12 residues in the CDR3. The germline CDR1 and CDR2 sequences are SQVTM and ANQGSEA.

The chain links TRBV27 to TRBJ2-3, with 11 bases identical to TRBD2. The CDR3 runs 22 residues. In germline, CDR1 is MNHEY, CDR2 SMNVEV (reference sequence). V gave up 6 bases and J gave up 2 bases; unmatched junction bases: 25. CDR3 in amino acids: CASSPRGAYLLLAGVSTDTQYF. As DNA, the CDR3 is TGTGCCAGCAGCCCGAGGGGGGCATACCTCTTACTAGCGGGAGTTTCCACAGATACGCAGTATTTT.

The chain uses TRBV7-9 and TRBJ1-2, with D perhaps TRBD1 (6 bases). Trimming removed 7 bases from V and 4 bases from J, with 13 bases in between. The CDR3 consists of 13 residues. Germline V gene lookup returns CDR1 SEHNR and CDR2 FQNEAQ (reference sequence). CDR3 in DNA: TGTGCCAGCATCCAAGGGGGAGCCTATGGCTACACCTTC. Protein: CASIQGGAYGYTF.

The chain links TRBV3-1 (or the pseudogene TRBV3-2) to TRBJ1-1, with TRBD1 matching over 7 bases. The CDR3 contains 14 residues. The germline gives CDR1 LGHDT, CDR2 YNNKEL (reference sequence). Losses at the gene ends were 3 bases for V and 4 bases for J; bases not matched to a gene: 5. The CDR3 coding sequence is TGTGCCAGCAGCCAGGACGGGACAGCCACTGAAGCTTTCTTT. Translating gives CASSQDGTATEAFF.